The present T cell receptor beta chain was sequenced within a study of vaccination and CD4 T cells after COVID-19. About the study: Collection of post-vaccine samples followed dose two by a median approximately 69 days, spanning a range of 14 to 241.

Germline loops: CDR1 DFQATT, CDR2 SNEGSKA (reference sequence). This CDR3 spans 14 amino acids. V trimming: 0 bases; J trimming: 5 bases; junction bases outside the gene matches: 5. There are a few counts of this clonotype. Its antigen is unknown. Treatment meaning: approximately nine-day PBMC culture with coronavirus spike peptide pools or control peptides (ViraFEST assay). TCRs were sequenced by ViraFEST after antigen-specific T cells had been expanded with peptide pools. Cultured CD4+ T-cell DNA underwent Oncomine TCR Beta short-read sequencing. The authors extracted genomic DNA from cultured CD4+ T cells. MiXCR, applied by TCRdb to the PCR reads, yields one record per CDR3 protein. This table has fewer than 3,000 distinct CDR3 sequences, 25% to 30% appearing once.

The genes are TRBV20-1 and TRBJ2-3; 7 bases agree with TRBD1. The clonotype was recovered from a human donor who had recovered from COVID-19. Sequencing was performed on CD4+ T cells from blood, cultured in vitro, taken after SARS-CoV-2 vaccination. Here the CDR3 reads CSARDRDRRDTQYF. The CDR3 DNA sequence: TGCAGTGCTAGAGATAGGGACAGAAGAGATACGCAGTATTTT.